This TCR beta chain is drawn from a study of Graves' ophthalmopathy and Graves' hyperthyroidism. TCR beta CDR3 amplification used RNA transcripts. The authors performed first-round RT-PCR with HTBI primers and then a second-round multiplex PCR. TCRdb re-analysed the multiplex PCR reads in MiXCR, keeping a single row per CDR3 protein. The sample holds over a million distinct CDR3 sequences, approximately 35% seen once. In germline, CDR1 is DFQATT, CDR2 SNEGSKA (reference sequence). V was shortened by 4 bases and J by 0 bases, with 9 bases between the two germline ends. This CDR3 is 13 amino acids long.

The sequenced sample consisted of peripheral blood or thyroid tissue (not recorded which). The genes are TRBV20-1 and TRBJ1-2, with a weak D call TRBD1 (5 bases). The clonotype comes from an adult man with Graves' hyperthyroidism. The CDR3 region has the DNA TGCAGTGCTAATGGAGGGGCTAACTATGGCTACACCTTC. This translates into CSANGGANYGYTF.